The 4 T cell receptor beta chains below were found in one sample sequenced in a study of T cell responses to AZD1222 COVID-19 vaccine. Clones were read by immunoSEQ multiplex PCR, and TCRdb kept only the in-frame ones, dropping some. The sample contains about 160,000 clones, about 90% of which appear only once. Sequencing was performed on peripheral blood, taken on day 0 of MenACWY control vaccination. The receptors originated from an adult in good health.

This rearrangement joins TRBV11-2 to TRBJ2-5, with 9 nucleotides matching TRBD2. The CDR3 loop spans 14 amino acids. The V gene end was trimmed by 5 bases and the J gene end by 5 bases; junction bases not matched to a gene: 6. CDR1 SGHAT and CDR2 FQNNGV come from the germline V gene. The CDR3 DNA follows: TGTGCCAGCAGCGGGGGACTAGCAAGGGAGACCCAGTACTTC. Its translation: CASSGGLARETQYF.

The chain links TRBV9 to TRBJ2-3; weak D call: TRBD2 (6 bases). CDR1 and CDR2 from the germline V gene are SGDLS and YYNGEE. The CDR3 totals 16 residues. V was clipped by 4 bases and J by 0 bases, with 15 bases between them. DNA of the CDR3: TGTGCCAGCAGCCCCCTCAGGAGGGCTAGCACAGATACGCAGTATTTT. Amino acid sequence: CASSPLRRASTDTQYF.

This clone is a singleton in its sample. The chain is built from TRBV29-1 and TRBJ2-7; 7 bases match TRBD2. V lost 1 base to trimming and J lost 9 bases; unmatched junction nucleotides: 6. This CDR3 has 12 residues. Germline V lookup: CDR1 SQVTM, CDR2 ANQGSEA. The CDR3 sequence: CSVEGRGSGQYF. The CDR3 nucleotides are TGCAGCGTTGAAGGGCGGGGGTCTGGGCAGTACTTC.

The J gene is TRBJ1-2, the V gene TRBV13; no reliable D call. The CDR3 is made up of 12 amino acids. V was shortened by 4 bases and J by 6 bases, with 9 bases between the two germline ends. Germline CDR1 PRHDT, CDR2 FYEKMQ (reference sequence). The CDR3 reads CASSYGGNGYTF. DNA for the CDR3: TGTGCCAGCAGCTACGGTGGAAATGGCTACACCTTC. The full variable domain, in which reference TRBV13 and TRBJ1-2 provide the parts outside the CDR3, is AAGVIQSPRHLIKEKRETATLKCYPIPRHDTVYWYQQGPGQDPQFLISFYEKMQSDKGSIPDRFSAQQFSDYHSELNMSSLELGDSALYFCASSYGGNGYTFGSGTRLTVV.